The next 9 T cell receptor beta chains were all read from a single sample in a study of blood T cell repertoires in COVID-19. Sequenced by immunoSEQ multiplex PCR; TCRdb stores in-frame clones only, minus some. The repertoire includes 150,000 or so clones, about four fifths of them detected once, and 10% to 15% sits in the top ten. The sequencing sample was made of peripheral blood. These receptors were obtained from a man in his 70s who had recovered from COVID-19.

This chain connects TRBV5-1 to TRBJ1-4; TRBD1 matches at 7 bases. The J segment lost 7 bases and the V segment lost 3 bases, leaving 6 bases of the junction unmatched. Germline assignment: CDR1 SGHRS and CDR2 YFSETQ. The CDR3 is 14 residues long. As DNA, the CDR3 is TGCGCCAGCAGCTACACAGGGGAAGCTGAAAAACTGTTTTTT. It is translated as CASSYTGEAEKLFF.

This rearrangement joins TRBV4-1 to TRBJ1-6, with 7 nucleotides matching TRBD1. Germline V gives CDR1 MGHRA, CDR2 YSYEKL. The CDR3 extends over 18 amino acids. The V and J ends lost 0 bases and 0 bases, in that order; junction bases with no gene match: 5. The CDR3 here is CASSQEIQGNSYNSPLHF. The CDR3 bases are TGCGCCAGCAGCCAAGAAATACAGGGGAACTCCTATAATTCACCCCTCCACTTT.

The rearrangement links TRBV4-1 to TRBJ2-2; no clear D gene. This CDR3 comprises 16 residues. V was pared by 1 base and J by 5 bases, with 14 bases between. The germline V gene has CDR1 MGHRA and CDR2 YSYEKL. CDR3 DNA: TGCGCCAGCAGCCAAGCCCCCGGTGGCGGAACCGGGGAGCTGTTTTTT. This sequence encodes CASSQAPGGGTGELFF.

This clone was counted a few times. The gene calls are TRBV9 and TRBJ2-5, with 8 bases fitting TRBD1. The length of the CDR3 is 15 residues. Looked up from germline, CDR1 is SGDLS and CDR2 is YYNGEE. V was clipped by 4 bases and J by 0 bases; unmatched bases: 5. CDR3 amino acids: CASSNGQGNQETQYF. CDR3 in DNA: TGTGCCAGCAGCAATGGACAGGGCAACCAAGAGACCCAGTACTTC.

The chain couples TRBV6-6 to TRBJ1-1; TRBD1 matches at 8 bases. The V segment lost 5 bases and the J segment 0 bases; nucleotides outside the gene matches: 2. Germline V gene sequence: CDR1 MNHNY, CDR2 SVGAGI (reference sequence). This CDR3 has 14 residues. The CDR3 DNA is TGTGCCAGCAGTCGGGACAGGATGAACACTGAAGCTTTCTTT. Its translation: CASSRDRMNTEAFF.

This chain uses TRBV12-3 or TRBV12-4 with TRBJ2-2; D is unresolved. This CDR3 spans 12 amino acids. Deletions cut 1 base from V and 7 bases from J, with 4 bases between. Written as DNA, the CDR3 is TGTGCCAGCAGTTTAGGTATCGGGGAGCTGTTTTTT. Translation: CASSLGIGELFF.

The genes are TRBV5-1 and TRBJ1-1; D gene uncertain. The V and J ends lost 2 bases and 4 bases respectively, with 12 bases between them. CDR1 and CDR2 from the germline V gene are SGHRS and YFSETQ. The length of the CDR3 is 14 residues. The CDR3 DNA is TGCGCCAGCAGCTTTTGGGGTGAGGGCACTGAAGCTTTCTTT. Its translation is CASSFWGEGTEAFF.

This clone was observed once. The chain recombines TRBV18 with TRBJ2-3; TRBD2 aligns across 14 bases. There are 15 residues in the CDR3. The germline V gene has CDR1 KGHSH and CDR2 LQKENI. V gave up 5 bases and J gave up 4 bases; unmatched junction bases: 2. As DNA, the CDR3 is TGTGCCAGCTCATCGGGACTAGCGGGAGCAGATACGCAGTATTTT. Residues: CASSSGLAGADTQYF.

This clone was seen more than once but under ten times. The chain is built from TRBV5-1 and TRBJ1-1, with 8 bases that match TRBD1. This CDR3 region has 14 residues. Germline V lookup: CDR1 SGHRS, CDR2 YFSETQ. V trimming: 4 bases; J trimming: 5 bases; junction bases outside the gene matches: 7. The chain's CDR3 is CASSQGQGFTEAFF. The CDR3 DNA is TGCGCCAGCAGCCAAGGACAGGGATTTACTGAAGCTTTCTTT.